This T cell receptor beta chain was captured by sequencing in a study of identifying expanded T cells in peripheral blood. Whole-study findings and limits: Technical replicates showed approximately 1.2 changed clones; approximately two weeks about 16; four weeks 19. Across healthy donors, higher total template counts meant significantly greater roughly 2-week count variance.

Concerning this clone itself: Its target is unknown.

The assay was immunoSEQ multiplex PCR, and TCRdb's table has in-frame clones only and misses some. The sample has about 94,000 clones, roughly 87% seen once. Healthy donors had no documented immune events, such as infections, while sampled. The TCR was taken from a person aged 18 to 75 in good health. Sequencing was done on a sample of blood.

The CDR3 sequence is CASSPPTRRGDGYTF. In DNA form, the CDR3 reads TGTGCCAGCTCACCACCGACACGGCGAGGGGATGGCTACACCTTC. The chain links TRBV18 to TRBJ1-2; tentatively, D is TRBD1 (5 bases). CDR1 and CDR2 (germline): KGHSH, LQKENI. This CDR3 comprises 15 residues. Trimming took 0 bases from V and 6 from J, leaving 14 bases between them.